What follows is one TCR beta chain and its context. The CDR3 extends over 10 amino acids. The germline V gene has CDR1 SEHNR and CDR2 FQNEAQ (reference sequence). Deletions cut 11 bases from V and 10 bases from J, with 9 bases between. Running of the v3.0 immunoSEQ assay took place at survey level. Using immunoSEQ multiplex PCR, the repertoire was profiled, and TCRdb retains in-frame clones only, with some absent. The data contain fewer than 30,000 clones, 60% to 85% of them singletons. These data come from a study of long-term antiretroviral therapy in people with HIV. The chain joins TRBV7-9 to TRBJ1-6, with TRBD1 as a possible D gene (6 bases). This TCR was recovered from a man younger than 45 with HIV. The starting material was unsorted PBMCs, obtained 2.1 years after starting antiretroviral therapy. The CDR3 DNA sequence: TGTGCCGGGGGCGGCTCACCCCTCCACTTT. Translating it yields CAGGGSPLHF.